This is a list of T cell receptor beta chains from one sample in a study of neurological immune-mediated disorders. Via MiXCR, TCRdb re-called the 5' RACE reads, giving one row per CDR3 protein. The top ten hold 4.6% of the sample, which has about 55,000 distinct CDR3 sequences, less than 25% seen once. The sample was PBMCs. These receptor sequences come from a man aged 60 to 75 with HTLV-1-associated myelopathy (HAM/TSP). Both conserved end residues are part of each CDR3. D genes are given only for firm matches. The listing skips clone size in some rows; elsewhere it reads once, few, many or a size class.

clone size	V gene	J gene	D gene	CDR3 protein	CDR3 DNA
many	TRBV6-6	TRBJ2-1	TRBD2	CASSYSRGGYNEQFF	TGTGCCAGCAGTTACAGCCGGGGGGGCTACAATGAGCAGTTCTTC
.	TRBV27	TRBJ2-7	.	CASSPEAGSYEQYF	TGTGCCAGCAGCCCTGAGGCGGGCTCCTACGAGCAGTACTTC
many	TRBV12-3/TRBV12-4	TRBJ2-3	.	CASSQGTNTQYF	TGTGCCAGCAGTCAGGGAACGAATACGCAGTATTTT
many	TRBV20-1	TRBJ2-7	TRBD2	CSASSLAGAGEQYF	TGCAGTGCTAGTTCTCTAGCGGGAGCAGGCGAGCAGTACTTC
many	TRBV20-1	TRBJ2-2	TRBD2	CSASGSQGLAGANTGELFF	TGCAGTGCTAGTGGATCTCAGGGACTAGCGGGAGCTAACACCGGGGAGCTGTTTTTT
many	TRBV7-8	TRBJ1-1	.	CASSSSPGLRNTEAFF	TGTGCCAGCAGCTCGTCCCCCGGGCTCCGAAACACTGAAGCTTTCTTT
.	TRBV20-1	TRBJ2-7	TRBD2	CSSPSTRLAAPYEQYF	TGCAGTAGTCCCTCAACTAGACTAGCGGCACCCTACGAGCAGTACTTT
few	TRBV9	TRBJ1-1	.	CASSRVPTEAFF	TGTGCCAGCAGCAGAGTCCCCACTGAAGCTTTCTTT
many	TRBV5-1	TRBJ2-3	.	CASSLAQLTDTQYF	TGCGCCAGCAGCTTGGCCCAGCTAACAGATACGCAGTATTTT
few	TRBV5-1	TRBJ2-7	TRBD1	CASSLAGTVLEQYF	TGCGCCAGCAGCTTGGCCGGGACAGTTCTGGAGCAGTACTTC
many	TRBV6-6	TRBJ2-3	TRBD2	CASSLPPGGSNTQYF	TGTGCCAGCAGTCTACCTCCTGGCGGGAGCAATACGCAGTATTTT
many	TRBV29-1	TRBJ2-3	.	CSALGGLDTQYF	TGCAGCGCGCTCGGGGGTTTGGATACGCAGTATTTT
.	TRBV20-1	TRBJ2-5	TRBD2	CSAWGGETQYF	TGCAGTGCTTGGGGGGGAGAGACCCAGTACTTC